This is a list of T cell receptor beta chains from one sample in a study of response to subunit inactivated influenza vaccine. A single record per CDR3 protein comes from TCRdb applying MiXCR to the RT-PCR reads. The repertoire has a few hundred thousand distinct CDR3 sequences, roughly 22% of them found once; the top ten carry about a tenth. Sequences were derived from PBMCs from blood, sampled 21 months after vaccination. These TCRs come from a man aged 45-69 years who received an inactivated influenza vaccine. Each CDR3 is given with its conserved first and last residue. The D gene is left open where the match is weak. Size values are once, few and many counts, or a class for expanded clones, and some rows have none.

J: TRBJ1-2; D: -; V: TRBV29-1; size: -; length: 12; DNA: TGCAGCGTTGTAAGGACAGTTTATGGCTACACCTTC; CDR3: CSVVRTVYGYTF
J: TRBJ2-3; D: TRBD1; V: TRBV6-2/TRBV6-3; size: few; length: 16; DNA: TGTGCCAGCACCTCGAGGTGGGGACAGTACACAGATACGCAGTATTTT; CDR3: CASTSRWGQYTDTQYF
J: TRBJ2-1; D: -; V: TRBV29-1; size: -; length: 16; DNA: TGCAGCGTGGGGGGTAGACTCACCGACTCCTACAATGAGCAGTTCTTC; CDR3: CSVGGRLTDSYNEQFF
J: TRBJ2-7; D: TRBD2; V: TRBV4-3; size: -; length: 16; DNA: TGCGCCAGCAGCCAAGATCCTAGCGGGAGAGGGTACGAGCAGTACTTC; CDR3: CASSQDPSGRGYEQYF
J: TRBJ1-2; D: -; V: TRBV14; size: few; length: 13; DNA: TGTGCCAGCAGCCAGCTAGACAGAAGCGGCTACACCTTC; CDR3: CASSQLDRSGYTF
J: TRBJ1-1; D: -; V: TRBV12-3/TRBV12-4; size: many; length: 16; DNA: TGTGCCAGCAGTTTCTTTGCGGAAACACGGGGTACTGAAGCTTTCTTT; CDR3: CASSFFAETRGTEAFF
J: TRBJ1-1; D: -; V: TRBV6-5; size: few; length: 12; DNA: TGTGCCAGCAGCCGCGCAGGGGCTGAAGCTTTCTTT; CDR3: CASSRAGAEAFF
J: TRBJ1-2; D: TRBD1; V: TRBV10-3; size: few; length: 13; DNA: TGTGCCACCAAAGGGGGCACTAACTATGGCTACACCTTC; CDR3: CATKGGTNYGYTF
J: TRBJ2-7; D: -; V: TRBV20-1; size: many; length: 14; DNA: TGCAGTGCTAGAGATGTGGCTAGTTCTTACGAGCAGTACTTC; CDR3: CSARDVASSYEQYF
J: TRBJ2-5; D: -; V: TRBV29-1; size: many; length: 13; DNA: TGCAGCGTTGAACCCTGGGGGGCAGAGACCCAGTACTTC; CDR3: CSVEPWGAETQYF
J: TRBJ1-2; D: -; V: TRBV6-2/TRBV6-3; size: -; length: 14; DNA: TGTGCCAGCAAAGGGGATCGGAGTAACTATGGCTACACCTTC; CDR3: CASKGDRSNYGYTF
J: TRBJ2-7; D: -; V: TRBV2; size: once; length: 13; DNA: TGTGCCAGCAGGGTACGCCCTGCCTACGAGCAGTACTTC; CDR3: CASRVRPAYEQYF
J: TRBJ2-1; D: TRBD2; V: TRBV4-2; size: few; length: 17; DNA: TGTGCCAGCAGACAAATTGCTCGGGGACTAGGGGTCAATGAGCAGTTCTTC; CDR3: CASRQIARGLGVNEQFF
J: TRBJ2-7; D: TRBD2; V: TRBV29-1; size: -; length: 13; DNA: TGCAGCGTTGATCTTAGCGGGAGGGGAGAGCAGTACTTC; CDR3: CSVDLSGRGEQYF
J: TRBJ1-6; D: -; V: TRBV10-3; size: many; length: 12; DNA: TGTGCCATCAGTGAGTCGGGCCCACCCCTCCACTTT; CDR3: CAISESGPPLHF
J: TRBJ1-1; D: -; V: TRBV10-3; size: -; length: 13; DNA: TGTGCCATCAGGACAGAACTCAACACTGAAGCTTTCTTT; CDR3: CAIRTELNTEAFF
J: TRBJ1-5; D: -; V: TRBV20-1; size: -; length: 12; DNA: TGCAGTGCTGGGCTGGGGGGTCAGCCCCAGCATTTT; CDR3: CSAGLGGQPQHF
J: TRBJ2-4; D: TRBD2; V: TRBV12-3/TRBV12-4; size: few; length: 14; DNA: TGTGCCAGCACCGGGCGGGAGGACAAAAACATTCAGTACTTC; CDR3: CASTGREDKNIQYF
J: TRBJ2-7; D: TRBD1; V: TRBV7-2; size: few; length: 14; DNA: TGTGCCAGCAGGAGGGACAGGGGATCCTACGAGCAGTACTTC; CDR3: CASRRDRGSYEQYF
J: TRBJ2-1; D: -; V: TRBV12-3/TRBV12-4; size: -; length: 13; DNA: TGTGCCAGCAGTTACGACGGTTACAATGAGCAGTTCTTC; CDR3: CASSYDGYNEQFF
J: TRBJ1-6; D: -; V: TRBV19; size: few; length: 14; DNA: TGTGCCAGTAGTATCGAAGGGAGTAGTTCACCCCTCCACTTT; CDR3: CASSIEGSSSPLHF
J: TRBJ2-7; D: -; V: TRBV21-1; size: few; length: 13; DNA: TGTGCCAGCAGCGGGGGATTAACTTACGAGCAGTACTTC; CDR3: CASSGGLTYEQYF
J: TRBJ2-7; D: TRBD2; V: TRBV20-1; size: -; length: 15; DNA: TGCAGTGCTTTCAATAGCGGGGCGGCCGGCTACGAGCAGTACTTC; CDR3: CSAFNSGAAGYEQYF
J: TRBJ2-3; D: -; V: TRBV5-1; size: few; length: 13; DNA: TGCGCCAGCAGCGCAGGATCGGCAGATACGCAGTATTTT; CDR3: CASSAGSADTQYF
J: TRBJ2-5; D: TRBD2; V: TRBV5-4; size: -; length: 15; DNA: TGTGCCAGCAGCTTGGTGTTAGCGGGAGAGGAGACCCAGTACTTC; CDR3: CASSLVLAGEETQYF
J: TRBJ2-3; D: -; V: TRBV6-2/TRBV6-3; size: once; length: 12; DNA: TGTGCCAGCAGCCAAAGTTCGAATACGCAGTATTTT; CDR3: CASSQSSNTQYF
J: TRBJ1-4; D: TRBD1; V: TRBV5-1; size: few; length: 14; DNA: TGCGCCAGCAGCTCCGGACAGGGTGGGGAAAAACTGTTTTTT; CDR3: CASSSGQGGEKLFF
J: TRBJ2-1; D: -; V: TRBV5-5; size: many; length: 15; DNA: TGTGCCAGCAGCCTAGACGTGAGCTCCTACAATGAGCAGTTCTTC; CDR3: CASSLDVSSYNEQFF
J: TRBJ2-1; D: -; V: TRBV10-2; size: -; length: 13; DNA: TGCGCCAGCACGCCGACCCCGCGCAATGAGCAGTTCTTC; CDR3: CASTPTPRNEQFF
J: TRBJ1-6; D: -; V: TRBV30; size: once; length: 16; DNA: TGTGCCTGGAGTGGGGGACGGAGCTCCTATAATTCACCCCTCCACTTT; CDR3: CAWSGGRSSYNSPLHF
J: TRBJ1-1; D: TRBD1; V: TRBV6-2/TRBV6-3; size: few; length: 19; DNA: TGTGCCAGCAGCCTTCGACAGGGGCCGCGATATATCCTGAACACTGAAGCTTTCTTT; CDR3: CASSLRQGPRYILNTEAFF
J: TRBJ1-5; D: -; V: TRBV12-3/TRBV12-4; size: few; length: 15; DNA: TGTGCCAGCAGTTTGATGGCGCGGGAAAATCAGCCCCAGCATTTT; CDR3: CASSLMARENQPQHF
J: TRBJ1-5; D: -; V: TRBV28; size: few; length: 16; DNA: TGTGCCAGCAGCCCCCCCGCTGGGCAGATCAATCAGCCCCAGCATTTT; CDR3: CASSPPAGQINQPQHF
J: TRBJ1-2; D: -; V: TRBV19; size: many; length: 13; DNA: TGTGCCAGTAGTATCGTGACAAACTATGGCTACACCTTC; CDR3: CASSIVTNYGYTF
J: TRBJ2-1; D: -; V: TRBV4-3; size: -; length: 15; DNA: TGCGCCAGCAGCCAAGATTGGCGGCAGTCCCATGAGCAGTTCTTC; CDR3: CASSQDWRQSHEQFF
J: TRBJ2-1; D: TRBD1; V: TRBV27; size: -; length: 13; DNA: TGTGCCAGCAGTTTAGATCGACAGGGTGAGCAGTTCTTC; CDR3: CASSLDRQGEQFF
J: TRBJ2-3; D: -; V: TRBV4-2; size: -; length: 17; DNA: TGTGCCAGCAGCCAAGATAAGGCGGAGATGGGGCCAGATACGCAGTATTTT; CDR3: CASSQDKAEMGPDTQYF